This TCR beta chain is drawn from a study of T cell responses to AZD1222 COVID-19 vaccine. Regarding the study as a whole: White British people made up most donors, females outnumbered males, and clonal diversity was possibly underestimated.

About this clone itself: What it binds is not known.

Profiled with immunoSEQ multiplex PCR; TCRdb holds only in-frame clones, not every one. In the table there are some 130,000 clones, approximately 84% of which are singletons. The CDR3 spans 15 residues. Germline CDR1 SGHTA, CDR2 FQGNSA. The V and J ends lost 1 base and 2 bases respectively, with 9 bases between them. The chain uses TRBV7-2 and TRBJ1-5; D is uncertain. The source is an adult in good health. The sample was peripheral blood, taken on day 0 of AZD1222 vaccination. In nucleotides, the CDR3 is TGTGCCAGCAGCTTAGAATGGGTCGGCAATCAGCCCCAGCATTTT. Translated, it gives CASSLEWVGNQPQHF.